This is a list of T cell receptor beta chains from one sample in a study of blood T cell repertoires in COVID-19. Profiled with immunoSEQ multiplex PCR; TCRdb holds only in-frame clones, not every one. The sample gives 100,000 to 110,000 clones, roughly 80% of which show up once; roughly 12% is in the top ten. Sequences were obtained from peripheral blood. The origin of the receptors is a woman in her 70s with acute or convalescent COVID-19. Each CDR3 is given with its conserved first and last residue. Each record gives: J gene, clone size, D gene, V gene, CDR3 DNA, CDR3 protein. A D gene is named only where the DNA matches it firmly. The listing skips clone size in some rows; elsewhere it reads once, few, many or a size class.

TRBJ2-5 | NA | TRBD2 | TRBV29-1 | TGCAGCGTCCAGACTAGCGGGGAAGAGACCCAGTACTTC | CSVQTSGEETQYF
TRBJ1-1 | NA | NA | TRBV7-9 | TGTGCCAGCAGTCTTATTGGCCGGGGTTCTGAAGCTTTCTTT | CASSLIGRGSEAFF
TRBJ1-1 | NA | NA | TRBV10-2 | TGCGCCAGCCTGGGGAGAGTTAGTATATTCGTGAACACTGAAGCTTTCTTT | CASLGRVSIFVNTEAFF
TRBJ2-7 | NA | NA | TRBV18 | TGTGCCAGCGAGGCAGGGATCTACGAGCAGTACTTC | CASEAGIYEQYF
TRBJ1-1 | NA | TRBD1 | TRBV19 | TGTGCCACCATCTTCCGGGACAGTGGAGCTTTCTTT | CATIFRDSGAFF
TRBJ1-4 | few | TRBD1 | TRBV30 | TGTGCCTGGAGCCTGACAGGGGGCAACGAAAAACTGTTTTTT | CAWSLTGGNEKLFF
TRBJ2-1 | NA | TRBD2 | TRBV3-1/TRBV3-2 | TGTGCCAGCAGCCAAGATCCCGAGCGGGGGAGGGATGAGCAGTTCTTC | CASSQDPERGRDEQFF
TRBJ2-7 | NA | NA | TRBV27 | TGTGCCAGCAGTTTATCGTGGCGGGGAACCTCCTACGAGCAGTACTTC | CASSLSWRGTSYEQYF
TRBJ1-5 | once | TRBD1 | TRBV7-3 | TGTGCCAGCAGCTTAACGTGGGACAGGGTTCCTCAGCCCCAGCATTTT | CASSLTWDRVPQPQHF
TRBJ2-2 | few | TRBD1 | TRBV24-1 | TGTGCCACCAGTGATTCCGGGACAGCCTACACCGGGGAGCTGTTTTTT | CATSDSGTAYTGELFF
TRBJ2-2 | NA | TRBD2 | TRBV7-8 | TGTGCCAGCACCCGGGGACTACTTAACACCGGGGAGCTGTTTTTT | CASTRGLLNTGELFF
TRBJ1-5 | NA | NA | TRBV4-3 | TGCGCCAGCAGCCAAGTCAGGGGTTACAATCAGCCCCAGCATTTT | CASSQVRGYNQPQHF
TRBJ1-2 | NA | NA | TRBV6-2/TRBV6-3 | TGTGCCAGCAGTGCCCTGGTTAGTGGAGGAGGCTACACCTTC | CASSALVSGGGYTF
TRBJ1-3 | NA | NA | TRBV2 | TGTGCCAGCAGTGAAGCTAGGGGGATCGGAAACACCATATATTTT | CASSEARGIGNTIYF
TRBJ1-1 | NA | TRBD1 | TRBV10-3 | TGTGCCATCGGGGCCTATGGGACAGACAACACTGAAGCTTTCTTT | CAIGAYGTDNTEAFF